This TCR beta chain was retrieved from a study of T-cell memory formation after mild COVID-19. General study points: Contracting CD8+ clones were enriched in EMRA, CD4+ mainly in CM and EM. The authors did not confirm SARS-CoV-2 specificity of second-wave clones peaking day 37.

Details on this clonotype: Its antigen is undetermined.

TCRdb passed the 5' RACE reads through MiXCR, listing each CDR3 protein once. The repertoire holds under 110,000 distinct CDR3 sequences, with about a sixth as singletons. CDR3 length: 13 residues. V was trimmed by 1 base and J by 2 bases, leaving 6 bases between them. Germline V gene lookup returns CDR1 SGHAT and CDR2 FQDESV (reference sequence). The clonotype was recovered from an adult woman who had mild COVID-19 (a few samples of this study predate the infection). Cell type and time point are not known. What was sequenced was PBMCs or a T cell subset sorted from them (not recorded which). The chain links TRBV11-1 to TRBJ2-7, with D unresolved. The CDR3 spells CASSLEATYEQYF. CDR3 DNA: TGTGCCAGCAGCTTAGAGGCGACCTACGAGCAGTACTTC.